The T cell receptor (beta chain) under discussion was sequenced for a study of T-cell memory formation after mild COVID-19. Study outcomes and limitations: Second-wave clones that peaked on day 37 lacked confirmed SARS-CoV-2 specificity.

TCRdb redid the calling of the 5' RACE reads with MiXCR, one entry per CDR3 protein. The sample shows hundreds of thousands of distinct CDR3 sequences, more than 15% of them seen only once. Notes on this clonotype: Its antigen is as yet unknown.

The specimen sequenced was PBMCs or a T cell subset sorted from them (not recorded which). The source is a man aged 18-30 years who had mild COVID-19 (a few samples of this study predate the infection). Cell type and time point are not known.

CDR3 DNA sequence: TGTGCCAGCAGGGACAGGGTTGGGTTCTACGAGCAGTACTTC. It is translated as CASRDRVGFYEQYF. The chain has TRBV27 and TRBJ2-7, with 8 bases matching TRBD1. The V gene's germline CDR1 is MNHEY and CDR2 SMNVEV (reference sequence). Unmatched junction bases numbered 7, after V lost 6 bases and J lost 3 bases. The CDR3 is 14 amino acids.